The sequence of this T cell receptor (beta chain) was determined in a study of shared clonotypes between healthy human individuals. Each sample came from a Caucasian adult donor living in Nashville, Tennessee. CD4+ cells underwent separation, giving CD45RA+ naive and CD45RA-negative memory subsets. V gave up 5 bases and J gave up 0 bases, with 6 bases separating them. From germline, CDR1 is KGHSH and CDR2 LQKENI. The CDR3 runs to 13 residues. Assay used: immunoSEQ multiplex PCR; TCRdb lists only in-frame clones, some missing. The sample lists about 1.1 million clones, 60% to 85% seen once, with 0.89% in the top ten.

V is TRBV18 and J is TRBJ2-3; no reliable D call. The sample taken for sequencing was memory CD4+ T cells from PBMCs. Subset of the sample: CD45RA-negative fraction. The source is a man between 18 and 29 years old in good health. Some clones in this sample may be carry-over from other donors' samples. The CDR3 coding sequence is TGTGCCAGCTCAGAACCTAGCACAGATACGCAGTATTTT. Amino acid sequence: CASSEPSTDTQYF.